This is a list of T cell receptor beta chains from one sample in a study of metastatic and nonmetastatic thyroid tumors. TCRdb ran MiXCR on the PCR reads. Among 45,000 to 50,000 clones listed, around 21% were seen once. Sequenced material: blood. Source of these receptors: a male donor with papillary thyroid cancer or a benign thyroid nodule (not recorded which). Some clones in this sample may be carry-over from other donors' samples. The CDR3 runs from the conserved cysteine through the conserved F or W. Each record gives: J gene, V gene, D gene, clone size, CDR3 DNA, CDR3 protein. D genes are given only for firm matches. Clone size is given for some rows only: seen once, a few or many times, or a class if the clone is expanded.

TRBJ2-1,TRBV28,NA,many,TGTGCCAGCAGTTTATCGGGCAGAGGGGGGAATGAGCAGTTCTTC,CASSLSGRGGNEQFF
TRBJ2-3,TRBV5-1,TRBD2,NA,TGCGCCAGCGTAGCGGGGGGGAACACAGATACGCAGTATTTT,CASVAGGNTDTQYF
TRBJ1-1,TRBV7-2,TRBD1,many,TGTGCCAGCAGCTTAGCGACAGGGGATGAAGCTTTCTTT,CASSLATGDEAFF
TRBJ1-1,TRBV27,NA,NA,TGTGCCAGCAGTTTCCTAGGGGGGACTGAAGCTTTCTTT,CASSFLGGTEAFF
TRBJ2-7,TRBV12-3/TRBV12-4,TRBD2,many,TGTGCCAGCAGTACTAGCGACGAGCAGTACTTC,CASSTSDEQYF
TRBJ1-6,TRBV12-3/TRBV12-4,NA,many,TGTGCCAGCAGTTTAGACAGGGCAGATTCACCCCTCCACTTT,CASSLDRADSPLHF
TRBJ1-3,TRBV6-1,NA,many,TGTGCCAGCAACCCGTCGGCGAGTAGCTCTGGAAACACCATATATTTT,CASNPSASSSGNTIYF
TRBJ2-3,TRBV6-2/TRBV6-3,TRBD1,few,TGTGCCAGCAGTTTCTTCCGGGACAGGGGGGTAGATACGCAGTATTTT,CASSFFRDRGVDTQYF
TRBJ1-1,TRBV5-1,TRBD1,many,TGCGCCAGCAGCCCTTGGACAGGGGTTGAAGCTTTCTTT,CASSPWTGVEAFF
TRBJ1-5,TRBV28,NA,many,TGTGCCAGCAGTCCCCCTCGAGGGCCCCAGCATTTT,CASSPPRGPQHF
TRBJ1-2,TRBV28,NA,many,TGTGCCAGCAGTTCGGCAGGGTACTATGGCTACACCTTC,CASSSAGYYGYTF
TRBJ2-5,TRBV11-2,TRBD1,many,TGTGCCAGCAGCTTAGGGTTGGGGACAGGGGTGAAAGAGACCCAGTACTTC,CASSLGLGTGVKETQYF
TRBJ1-2,TRBV19,NA,few,TGTTCCAGTAGTAGTGGGATATCTGGCTACACCTTC,CSSSSGISGYTF
TRBJ2-2,TRBV6-4,NA,few,TGTGCCAGCAGTGACGGGAGTTACACCGGGGAGCTGTTTTTT,CASSDGSYTGELFF
TRBJ1-4,TRBV20-1,NA,NA,TGCAGTGCTAGGGACTATACCCGGGATGAAAAACCGTTTTTT,CSARDYTRDEKPFF
TRBJ1-6,TRBV9,NA,few,TGTGCCAGCAGCGTAGCTGCGGGACTACCTGGGGACTCACCCCTCCACTTT,CASSVAAGLPGDSPLHF
TRBJ1-2,TRBV9,TRBD1,NA,TGTGCCAGCAGCGACCGTGGGGACAGGGGCTATGGCTACACCTTC,CASSDRGDRGYGYTF
TRBJ1-2,TRBV5-4,NA,NA,TGTGCCAGCAGCTCCATCATGGTCGGGCACTATGGCTACACCTTC,CASSSIMVGHYGYTF
TRBJ2-7,TRBV6-1,NA,many,TGTGCCAGCAGTCTCCGCGGCGCAACCTACGAGCAGTACTTC,CASSLRGATYEQYF
TRBJ2-1,TRBV2,TRBD1,many,TGTGCCAGCGGCAGACAGGGGGCGCGGGTCCTTAATGAGCAGTTCTTC,CASGRQGARVLNEQFF
TRBJ2-1,TRBV30,TRBD2,NA,TGTGCCTGGAGTGGGGGACTAGCGATTACCTACAATGAGCAGTTCTTC,CAWSGGLAITYNEQFF
TRBJ1-2,TRBV6-5,NA,few,TGTGCCAGCAGTTACTCGAGTCGGTTCTATGGCTACACCTTC,CASSYSSRFYGYTF
TRBJ2-2,TRBV27,NA,many,TGTGCCAGCAGTTCTCAGGGTGGGGAGCTGTTTTTT,CASSSQGGELFF
TRBJ1-2,TRBV9,NA,NA,TGTGCCAGCAGCCCGTATGGAGGGGTCTATGGCTACACCTTC,CASSPYGGVYGYTF
TRBJ1-1,TRBV11-3,NA,many,TGTGCCAGCAGCTTATGGGGCCACACTGAAGCTTTCTTT,CASSLWGHTEAFF